This TCR beta chain was documented in a study of blood T cell repertoires in COVID-19 (dated by TCRdb to 2020 to 2022). With respect to the entire study: The collaborator samples originated in the United States, Italy and Spain and spanned the acute and convalescent phases of COVID-19. The material from the prospective study consisted of cDNA or gDNA derived from T cells, B-cell-depleted T cells, or PBMCs. The dataset comprised deeply sampled blood TCRbeta repertoires from subjects exposed to, actively infected with, or recovered from COVID-19. The repertoires were released in a freely available public database meant as a resource for research on the immune response to SARS-CoV-2. Samples came from the ongoing ImmuneRACE study (first 160 participants) plus 1,254 subjects from 6 global collaborators. Nearly every sample came with metadata listing a de-identified subject ID, COVID-19 status, age in years and sex. HLA class I and class II types, where available, came from metadata supplied by the sample provider rather than from assay-based typing. Study-wide conclusions, independent of this receptor: The amount of clinical and demographic metadata varied by source and participant and was provided uncurated.

The germline V gene supplies CDR1 MGHRA and CDR2 YSYEKL. V is pruned by 3 bases and J by 3 bases, leaving 10 bases of the junction without a gene match. From the cysteine up to the phenylalanine, the CDR3 has a length of 16 residues. The DNA shown is the 48-base CDR3, in frame from base 1. Each collaborating institution followed its own protocols to collect whole blood in K2EDTA tubes. For TCRbeta analysis, collaborator samples were shipped as frozen whole blood, as isolated PBMCs, or as DNA extracted from either sample type. Notes on this clone: No antigen is known for it. No base quality information exists; no much larger clone differs at one position.

The immunoSEQ Assay, a bias-controlled multiplex PCR, was used to amplify TCRbeta CDR3 regions from genomic DNA. The study's own analysis went as follows. The number of nucleated cells in each sample was estimated from the amplification of reference gene primers within the assay. To quantify the absolute abundance of each unique TCRbeta CDR3 rearrangement, sequence reads were collapsed and filtered. For each sample, productive Simpson clonality was calculated by taking the square root of Simpson's diversity index across productive rearrangements. As stored in TCRdb, this immuneACCESS dataset retains in-frame rearrangements with V and J assigned. A fraction of the clones does not appear; measured against another copy, unresolved V genes explain less than half of the discrepancy, and the remainder lacks a known reason. V, J and clone size are taken as reported in that table, and D and trimming were inferred from the DNA itself. The sample table holds roughly 250,000 clones, of which about four fifths were seen once. The ten top clones hold roughly 9.6% of the sample.

The TCR sequence derives from a woman at least 80 years old with acute or convalescent COVID-19. The chain is encoded by TRBV4-1 joined to TRBJ2-7; 8 middle bases align to TRBD2. What was sequenced was peripheral blood. In nucleotides, the sequence is TGCGCCAGCAGCCAGGTACGGGGGGGGGCCCACTACGAGCAGTACTTC. The translation is CASSQVRGGAHYEQYF.